This T cell receptor (beta chain) was sequenced for a study of PD-1 blockade in classical Hodgkin lymphoma. Overall study results and limits: Relapsed/refractory patients reportedly had lower baseline diversity than newly diagnosed patients. Exclusion applied to patients who initiated nivolumab less than 1 year following ASCT. Undefined causes, possibly disease activity or prior therapy, underlie the repertoire differences.

Measured with immunoSEQ multiplex PCR; TCRdb has only the in-frame clones, and not every one. The table includes some 150,000 clones, 78% detected once. Germline CDR1 and CDR2: SGDLS and YYNGEE. V dropped 2 bases and J dropped 3 bases, with 15 bases sitting between them. This CDR3 has 15 amino acids. Every patient had relapsed following autologous stem cell transplantation, and cohorts differed in brentuximab vedotin exposure. Complete response, partial response or progressive disease made up the best responses. Notes on this clone: No antigen is known for it.

The chain employs TRBV9 and TRBJ2-7; D might be TRBD2 (6 bases). The source was peripheral blood mononuclear cells (PBMCs), collected before the second cycle of nivolumab. The clonotype was recovered from a human donor with classical Hodgkin lymphoma. The CDR3 DNA sequence: TGTGCCAGCAGCGTTGCCGGGACTCATAACTACGAGCAGTACTTC. It translates to CASSVAGTHNYEQYF. Full variable domain (remainder filled in from reference TRBV9 and TRBJ2-7): DSGVTQTPKHLITATGQRVTLRCSPRSGDLSVYWYQQSLDQGLQFLIQYYNGEERAKGNILERFSAQQFPDLHSELNLSSLELGDSALYFCASSVAGTHNYEQYFGPGTRLTVT.